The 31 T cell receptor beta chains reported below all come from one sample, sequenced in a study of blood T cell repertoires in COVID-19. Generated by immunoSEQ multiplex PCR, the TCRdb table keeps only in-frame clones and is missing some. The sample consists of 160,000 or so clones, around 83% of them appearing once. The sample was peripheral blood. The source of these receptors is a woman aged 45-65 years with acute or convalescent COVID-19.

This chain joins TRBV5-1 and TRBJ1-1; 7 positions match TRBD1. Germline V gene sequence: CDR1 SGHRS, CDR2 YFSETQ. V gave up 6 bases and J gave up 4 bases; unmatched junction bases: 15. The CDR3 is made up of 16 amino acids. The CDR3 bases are TGCGCCAGCACCCCCGGCAATTCAGGGGGTAGCACTGAAGCTTTCTTT. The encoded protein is CASTPGNSGGSTEAFF.

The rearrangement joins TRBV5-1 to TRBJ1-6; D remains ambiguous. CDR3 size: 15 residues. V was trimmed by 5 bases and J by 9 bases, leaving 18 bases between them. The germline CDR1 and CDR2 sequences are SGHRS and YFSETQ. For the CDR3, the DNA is TGCGCCAGCAGAGAGGGCACGAACCAATTTTCACCCCTCCACTTT. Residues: CASREGTNQFSPLHF.

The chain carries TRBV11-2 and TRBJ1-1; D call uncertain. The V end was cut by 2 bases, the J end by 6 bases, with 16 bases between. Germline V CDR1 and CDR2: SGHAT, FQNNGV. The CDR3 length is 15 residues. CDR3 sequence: CASSLKSSLLSEAFF. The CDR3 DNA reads TGTGCCAGCAGCTTAAAATCCTCTTTGTTATCTGAAGCTTTCTTT.

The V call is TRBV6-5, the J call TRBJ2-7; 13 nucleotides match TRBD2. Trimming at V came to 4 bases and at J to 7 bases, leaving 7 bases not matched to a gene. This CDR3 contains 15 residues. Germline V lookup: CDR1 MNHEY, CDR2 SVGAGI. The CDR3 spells CASSSWTSGRQEQYF. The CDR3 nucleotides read TGTGCCAGCAGTTCCTGGACTAGCGGGAGACAAGAGCAGTACTTC.

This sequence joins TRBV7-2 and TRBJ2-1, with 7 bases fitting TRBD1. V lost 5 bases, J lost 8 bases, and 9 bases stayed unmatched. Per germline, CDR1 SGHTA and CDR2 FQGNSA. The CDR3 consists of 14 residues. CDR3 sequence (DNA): TGTGCCAGCAGCCAGGACAGGTGGGGTGATGAGCAGTTCTTC. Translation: CASSQDRWGDEQFF.

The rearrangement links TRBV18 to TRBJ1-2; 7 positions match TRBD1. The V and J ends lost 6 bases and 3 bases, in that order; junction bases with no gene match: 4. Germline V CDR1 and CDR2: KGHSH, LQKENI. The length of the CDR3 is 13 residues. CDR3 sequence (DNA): TGTGCCAGCTCTAGACAGGGTGACTATGGCTACACCTTC. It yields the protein CASSRQGDYGYTF.

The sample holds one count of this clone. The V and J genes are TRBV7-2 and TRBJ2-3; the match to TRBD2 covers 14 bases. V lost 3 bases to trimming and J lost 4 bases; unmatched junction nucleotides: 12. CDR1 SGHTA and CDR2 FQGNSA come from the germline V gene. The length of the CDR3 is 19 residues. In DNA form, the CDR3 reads TGTGCCAGCAGCTTCCCGCCGGGACTAGCGGGGGAGAGGGCAGATACGCAGTATTTT. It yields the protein CASSFPPGLAGERADTQYF.

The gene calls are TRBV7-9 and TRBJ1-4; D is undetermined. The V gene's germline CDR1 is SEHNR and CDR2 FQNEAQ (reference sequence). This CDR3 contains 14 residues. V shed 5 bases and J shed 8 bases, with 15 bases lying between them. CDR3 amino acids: CASSNPGGQEKLFF. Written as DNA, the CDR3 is TGTGCCAGCAGCAACCCAGGTGGGCAGGAAAAACTGTTTTTT.

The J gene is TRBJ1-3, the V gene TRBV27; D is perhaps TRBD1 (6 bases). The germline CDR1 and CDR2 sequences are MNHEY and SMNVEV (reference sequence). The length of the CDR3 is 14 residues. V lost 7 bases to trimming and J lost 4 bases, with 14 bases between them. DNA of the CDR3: TGTGCCAGCAAAGAGGGGGTAGGAGGAAACACCATATATTTT. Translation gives CASKEGVGGNTIYF.

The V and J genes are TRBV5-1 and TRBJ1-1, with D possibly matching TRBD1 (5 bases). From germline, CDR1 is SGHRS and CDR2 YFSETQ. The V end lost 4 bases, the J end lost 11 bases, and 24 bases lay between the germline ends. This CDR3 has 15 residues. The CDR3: CASSPVDKGHRVAFF. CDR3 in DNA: TGCGCCAGCAGCCCGGTGGACAAGGGGCACCGAGTTGCTTTCTTT.

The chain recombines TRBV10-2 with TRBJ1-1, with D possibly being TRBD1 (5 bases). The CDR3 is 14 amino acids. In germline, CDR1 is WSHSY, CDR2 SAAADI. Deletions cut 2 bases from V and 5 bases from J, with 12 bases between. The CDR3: CASSETQGGTEAFF. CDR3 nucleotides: TGCGCCAGCAGTGAGACGCAGGGTGGGACTGAAGCTTTCTTT.

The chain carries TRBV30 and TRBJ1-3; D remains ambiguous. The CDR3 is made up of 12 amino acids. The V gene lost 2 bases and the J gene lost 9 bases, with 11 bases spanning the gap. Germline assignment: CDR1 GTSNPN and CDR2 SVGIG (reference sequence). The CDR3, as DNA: TGTGCCTGGAGTCTTCCCCACGGCACCATATATTTT. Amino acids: CAWSLPHGTIYF.

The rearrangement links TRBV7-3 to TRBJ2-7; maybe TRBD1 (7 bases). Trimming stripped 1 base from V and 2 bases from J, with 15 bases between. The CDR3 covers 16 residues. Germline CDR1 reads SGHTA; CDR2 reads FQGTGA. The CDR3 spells CASSLRGGTATYEQYF. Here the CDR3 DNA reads TGTGCCAGCAGCTTAAGAGGGGGGACAGCTACCTACGAGCAGTACTTC.

CDR3 in amino acids: CASSLYGTGQETQYF. The CDR3 DNA reads TGTGCCAGCAGCTTATATGGGACAGGACAAGAGACCCAGTACTTC. V usage is TRBV7-3 and J usage is TRBJ2-5, with 8 bases aligning to TRBD1. The CDR3 has 15 residues. V shed 2 bases, J shed 2 bases, and the junction held 4 bases outside the gene matches. The germline CDR1 and CDR2 sequences are SGHTA and FQGTGA.

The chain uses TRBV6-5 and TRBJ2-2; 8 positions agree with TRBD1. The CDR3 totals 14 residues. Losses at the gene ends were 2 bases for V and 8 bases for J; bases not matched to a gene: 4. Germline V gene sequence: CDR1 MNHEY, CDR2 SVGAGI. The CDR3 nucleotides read TGTGCCAGCAGTTACCCAGGGGGCGCGGGGGAGCTGTTTTTT. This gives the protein CASSYPGGAGELFF.

This chain's CDR3 is CASSLVSLQGNEQFF. The CDR3 bases are TGTGCCAGCAGCTTAGTCAGCTTACAGGGCAATGAGCAGTTCTTC. The gene calls are TRBV7-2 and TRBJ2-1; TRBD1 might be the D (6 bases). Germline V gene data show CDR1 as SGHTA and CDR2 as FQGNSA. With 1 base removed from V and 6 bases from J, the gap between germline ends came to 13 bases. The CDR3 length is 15 residues.

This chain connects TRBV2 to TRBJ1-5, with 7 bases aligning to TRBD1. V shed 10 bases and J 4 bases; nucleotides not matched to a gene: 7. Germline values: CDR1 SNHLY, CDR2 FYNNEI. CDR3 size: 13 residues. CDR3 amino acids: CATAGGHNQPQHF. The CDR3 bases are TGTGCCACTGCAGGGGGTCATAATCAGCCCCAGCATTTT. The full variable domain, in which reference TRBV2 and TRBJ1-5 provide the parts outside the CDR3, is EPEVTQTPSHQVTQMGQEVILRCVPISNHLYFYWYRQILGQKVEFLVSFYNNEISEKSEIFDDQFSVERPDGSNFTLKIRSTKLEDSAMYFCATAGGHNQPQHFGDGTRLSIL.

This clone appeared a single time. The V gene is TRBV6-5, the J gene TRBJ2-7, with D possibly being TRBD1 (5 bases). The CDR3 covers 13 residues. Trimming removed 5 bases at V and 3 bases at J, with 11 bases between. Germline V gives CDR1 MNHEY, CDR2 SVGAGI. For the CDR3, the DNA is TGTGCCAGCAGTCCCGAAAGGGGCTACGAGCAGTACTTC. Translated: CASSPERGYEQYF.

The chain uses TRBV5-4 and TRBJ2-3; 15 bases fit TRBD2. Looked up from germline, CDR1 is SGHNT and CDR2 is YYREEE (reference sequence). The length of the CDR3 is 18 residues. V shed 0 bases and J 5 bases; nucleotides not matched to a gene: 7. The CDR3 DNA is TGTGCCAGCAGCTTGGGAGGACTAGCGGGAGGGCCTGTAGATACGCAGTATTTT. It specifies CASSLGGLAGGPVDTQYF.

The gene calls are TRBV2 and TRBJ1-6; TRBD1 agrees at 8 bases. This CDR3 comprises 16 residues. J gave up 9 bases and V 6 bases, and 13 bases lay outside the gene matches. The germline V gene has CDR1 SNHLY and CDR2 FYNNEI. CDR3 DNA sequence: TGTGCCAGCAGCGGCGTCCCAGGGGGCTATCGTTCACCCCTCCACTTT. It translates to CASSGVPGGYRSPLHF.

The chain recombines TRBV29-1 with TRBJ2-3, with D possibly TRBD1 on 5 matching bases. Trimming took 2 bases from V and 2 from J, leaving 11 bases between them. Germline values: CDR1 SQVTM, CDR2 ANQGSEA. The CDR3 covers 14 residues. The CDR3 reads CSVEQDIFTDTQYF. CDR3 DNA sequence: TGCAGCGTTGAACAGGACATCTTCACAGATACGCAGTATTTT.

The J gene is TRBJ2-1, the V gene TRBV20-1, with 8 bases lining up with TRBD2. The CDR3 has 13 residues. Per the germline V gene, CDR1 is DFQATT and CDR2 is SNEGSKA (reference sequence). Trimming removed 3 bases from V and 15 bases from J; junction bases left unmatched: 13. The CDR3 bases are TGCAGTGCTAGTATAACTAGCGGAGGCTTGCGGTTCTTC. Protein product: CSASITSGGLRFF.

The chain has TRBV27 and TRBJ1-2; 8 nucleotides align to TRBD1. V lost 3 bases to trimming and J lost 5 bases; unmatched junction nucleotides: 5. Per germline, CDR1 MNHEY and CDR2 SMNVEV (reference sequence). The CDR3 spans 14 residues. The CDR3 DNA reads TGTGCCAGCAGTTTTCGGACAGGGTTTTATGGCTACACCTTC. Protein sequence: CASSFRTGFYGYTF.

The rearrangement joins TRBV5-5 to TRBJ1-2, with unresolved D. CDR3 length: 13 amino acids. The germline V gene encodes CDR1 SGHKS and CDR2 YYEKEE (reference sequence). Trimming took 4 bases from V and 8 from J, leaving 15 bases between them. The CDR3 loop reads CASSPRVSLGYTF. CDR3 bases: TGTGCCAGCAGCCCCCGCGTGTCTCTGGGCTACACCTTC.

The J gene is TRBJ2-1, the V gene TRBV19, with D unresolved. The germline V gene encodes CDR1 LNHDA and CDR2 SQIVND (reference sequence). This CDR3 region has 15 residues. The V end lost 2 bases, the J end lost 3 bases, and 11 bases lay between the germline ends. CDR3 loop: CASSIRANNYNEQFF. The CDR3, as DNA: TGTGCCAGTAGTATACGCGCGAATAACTACAATGAGCAGTTCTTC.

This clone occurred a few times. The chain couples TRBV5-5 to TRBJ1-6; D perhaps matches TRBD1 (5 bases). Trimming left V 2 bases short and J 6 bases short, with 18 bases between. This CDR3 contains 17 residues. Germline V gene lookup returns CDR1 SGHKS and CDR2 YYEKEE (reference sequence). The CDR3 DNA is TGTGCCAGCAGCTTCGACAGCTCCCGAGAGCGTAATTCACCCCTCCACTTT. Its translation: CASSFDSSRERNSPLHF.

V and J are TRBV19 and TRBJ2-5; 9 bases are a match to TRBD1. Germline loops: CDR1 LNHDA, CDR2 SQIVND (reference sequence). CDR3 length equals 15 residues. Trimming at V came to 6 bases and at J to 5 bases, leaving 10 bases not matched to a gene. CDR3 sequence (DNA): TGTGCCAGTAGGAGTCGGGACAGGGCGTGGGAGACCCAGTACTTC. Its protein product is CASRSRDRAWETQYF.

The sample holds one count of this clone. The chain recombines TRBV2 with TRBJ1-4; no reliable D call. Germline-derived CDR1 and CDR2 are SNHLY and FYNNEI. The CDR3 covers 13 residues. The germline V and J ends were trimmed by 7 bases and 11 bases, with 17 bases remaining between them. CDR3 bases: TGTGCCAGCAAGGTCCCGGGGAGCGGGAAACTGTTTTTT. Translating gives CASKVPGSGKLFF.

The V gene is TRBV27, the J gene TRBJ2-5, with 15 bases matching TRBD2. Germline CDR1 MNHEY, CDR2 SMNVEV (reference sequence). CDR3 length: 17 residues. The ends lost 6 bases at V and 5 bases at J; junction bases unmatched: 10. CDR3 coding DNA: TGTGCCAGCAGGCCGGGACTAGCGGGAGGTTCGTTTGAGACCCAGTACTTC. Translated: CASRPGLAGGSFETQYF.

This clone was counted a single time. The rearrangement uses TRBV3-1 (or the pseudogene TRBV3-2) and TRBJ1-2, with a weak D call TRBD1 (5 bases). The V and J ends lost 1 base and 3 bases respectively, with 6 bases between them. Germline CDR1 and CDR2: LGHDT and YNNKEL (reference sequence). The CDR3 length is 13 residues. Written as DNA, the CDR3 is TGTGCCAGCAGCCAAGTCAGGGACTATGGCTACACCTTC. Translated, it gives CASSQVRDYGYTF.

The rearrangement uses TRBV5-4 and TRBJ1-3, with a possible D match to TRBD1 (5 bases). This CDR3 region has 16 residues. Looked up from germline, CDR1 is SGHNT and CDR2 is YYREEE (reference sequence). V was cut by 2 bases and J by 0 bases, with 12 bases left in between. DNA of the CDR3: TGTGCCAGCAGCTTTATAGGGACTCTCTCTGGAAACACCATATATTTT. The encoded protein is CASSFIGTLSGNTIYF.